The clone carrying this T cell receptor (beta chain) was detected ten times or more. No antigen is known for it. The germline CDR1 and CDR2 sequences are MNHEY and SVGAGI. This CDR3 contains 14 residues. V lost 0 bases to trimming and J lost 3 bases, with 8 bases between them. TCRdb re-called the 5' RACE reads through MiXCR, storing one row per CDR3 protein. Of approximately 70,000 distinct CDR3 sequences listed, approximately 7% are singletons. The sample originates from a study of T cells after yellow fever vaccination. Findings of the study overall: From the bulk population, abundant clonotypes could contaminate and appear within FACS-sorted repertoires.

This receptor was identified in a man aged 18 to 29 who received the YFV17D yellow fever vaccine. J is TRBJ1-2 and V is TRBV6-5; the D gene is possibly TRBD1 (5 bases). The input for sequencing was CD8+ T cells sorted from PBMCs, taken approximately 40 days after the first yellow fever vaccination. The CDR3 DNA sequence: TGTGCCAGCAGTTACTCGTCGACAGACTATGGCTACACCTTC. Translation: CASSYSSTDYGYTF.